This T cell receptor beta chain was retrieved from a study of CXCR3-negative and CXCR3-positive naive CD8 T cells. Study details: Approximately 140 million TRB reads in total, about 1.5 +/- 0.3 million per library.

A remark on this clonotype: The antigen remains undetermined.

Study outcomes and limitations: Both naive subsets showed comparably high diversity, and memory CD8+ cells showed much lower diversity. Naive CXCR3-negative cells resembled naive CXCR3-positive cells in TRBV-TRBJ usage; memory cells differed.

CDR3 length: 12 amino acids. Germline V lookup: CDR1 MGHRA, CDR2 YSYEKL. 5' RACE with UMI labels generated the TRB cDNA libraries. TCRdb re-called the 5' RACE reads and gives one entry per CDR3 protein, without DNA. The table lists approximately 45,000 distinct CDR3 sequences. The sequenced sample was memory CD8+ T cells from blood. The chain combines TRBV4-1 with TRBJ2-1. The receptor comes from a human donor in good health. Some clones in this sample may be carry-over from other donors' samples. The CDR3 here is CASSPDGGEQFF.